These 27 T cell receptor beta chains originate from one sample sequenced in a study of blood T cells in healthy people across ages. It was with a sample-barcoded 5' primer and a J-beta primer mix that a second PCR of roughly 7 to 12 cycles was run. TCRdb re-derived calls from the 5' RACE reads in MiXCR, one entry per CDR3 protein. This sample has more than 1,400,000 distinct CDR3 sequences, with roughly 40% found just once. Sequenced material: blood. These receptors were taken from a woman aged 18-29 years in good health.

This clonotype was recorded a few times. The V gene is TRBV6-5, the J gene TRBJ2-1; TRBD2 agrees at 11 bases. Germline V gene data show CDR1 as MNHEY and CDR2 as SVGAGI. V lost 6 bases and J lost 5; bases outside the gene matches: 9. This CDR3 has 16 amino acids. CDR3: CASSPLTSGTNNEQFF. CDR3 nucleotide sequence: TGTGCCAGCAGCCCTTTGACTAGCGGGACCAACAATGAGCAGTTCTTC.

The CDR3 sequence: CASRPTFVGLREGLNEQFF. The DNA of the CDR3 is TGTGCCAGCAGGCCAACCTTCGTGGGATTGCGGGAGGGCCTCAATGAGCAGTTCTTC. The chain carries TRBV11-2 and TRBJ2-1; 9 bases match TRBD2. The germline gives CDR1 SGHAT, CDR2 FQNNGV. The V segment lost 6 bases and the J segment 6 bases; nucleotides outside the gene matches: 21. The CDR3 has 19 residues.

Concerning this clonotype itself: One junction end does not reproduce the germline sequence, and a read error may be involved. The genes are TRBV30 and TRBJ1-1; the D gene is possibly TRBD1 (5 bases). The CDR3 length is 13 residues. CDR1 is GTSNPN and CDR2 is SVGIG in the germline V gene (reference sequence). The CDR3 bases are TGTGCCTGGGAGGACACTTTGAACACCGAAGCTTTCTTT. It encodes CAWEDTLNTEAFF. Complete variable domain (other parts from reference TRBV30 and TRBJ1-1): SQTIHQWPATLVQPVGSPLSLECTVEGTSNPNLYWYRQAAGRGLQLLFYSVGIGQISSEVPQNLSASRPQDRQFILSSKKLLLSDSGFYLCAWEDTLNTEAFFGQGTRLTVV.

The CDR3 spells CASSPGASGLTYNEQFF. DNA for the CDR3: TGTGCCAGCAGCCCCGGGGCTAGCGGCCTGACATACAATGAGCAGTTCTTC. The chain has TRBV5-6 and TRBJ2-1; 7 bases align to TRBD2. Per the germline V gene, CDR1 is SGHDT and CDR2 is YYEEEE. V lost 4 bases to trimming and J lost 4 bases; unmatched junction nucleotides: 14. The CDR3 is 17 residues long.

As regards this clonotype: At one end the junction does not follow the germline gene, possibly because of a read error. Here the CDR3 reads CSSSRKGGLNTEAFF. In nucleotides, the CDR3 is TGTTCCAGCAGCCGAAAGGGTGGTCTGAACACTGAAGCTTTCTTT. The chain employs TRBV7-3 and TRBJ1-1, with D unresolved. Germline CDR1 is SGHTA and CDR2 is FQGTGA. The CDR3 loop spans 15 amino acids.

The CDR3 nucleotides read TGCGCCAGCAGCGGGGACCTTAACTATGGCTACACCTTC. Protein: CASSGDLNYGYTF. The V and J genes are TRBV5-1 and TRBJ1-2; D might be TRBD1 (5 bases). The germline V gene has CDR1 SGHRS and CDR2 YFSETQ. With 4 bases removed from V and 1 base from J, the gap between germline ends came to 8 bases. The CDR3 runs 13 residues.

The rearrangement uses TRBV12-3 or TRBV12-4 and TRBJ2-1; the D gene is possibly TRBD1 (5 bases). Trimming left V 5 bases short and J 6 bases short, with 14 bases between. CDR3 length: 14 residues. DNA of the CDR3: TGTGCCAGCAGTCTCAGGGTCGGTGGCAATGAGCAGTTCTTC. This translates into CASSLRVGGNEQFF.

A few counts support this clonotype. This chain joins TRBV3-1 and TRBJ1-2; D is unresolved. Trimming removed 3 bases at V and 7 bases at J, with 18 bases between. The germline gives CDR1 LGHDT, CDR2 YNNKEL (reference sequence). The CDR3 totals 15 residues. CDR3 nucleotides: TGTGCCAGCAGCCAGGCCGGGAGAAGATCTCGTGGCTACACCTTC. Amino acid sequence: CASSQAGRRSRGYTF.

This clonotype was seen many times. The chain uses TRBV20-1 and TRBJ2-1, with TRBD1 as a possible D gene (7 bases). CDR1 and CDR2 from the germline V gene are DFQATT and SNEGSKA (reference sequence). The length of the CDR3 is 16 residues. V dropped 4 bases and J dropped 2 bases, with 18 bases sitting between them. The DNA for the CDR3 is TGCAGTGCTATAAGCCCCAGGGGGGCGACCTACAATGAGCAGTTCTTC. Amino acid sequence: CSAISPRGATYNEQFF.

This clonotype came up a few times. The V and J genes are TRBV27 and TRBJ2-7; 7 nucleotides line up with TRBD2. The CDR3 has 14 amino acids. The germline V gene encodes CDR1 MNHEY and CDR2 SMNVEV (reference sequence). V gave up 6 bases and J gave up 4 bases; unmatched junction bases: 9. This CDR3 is CASSLRESGYEQYF. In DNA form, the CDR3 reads TGTGCCAGCAGCCTGCGGGAGTCGGGGTACGAGCAGTACTTC.

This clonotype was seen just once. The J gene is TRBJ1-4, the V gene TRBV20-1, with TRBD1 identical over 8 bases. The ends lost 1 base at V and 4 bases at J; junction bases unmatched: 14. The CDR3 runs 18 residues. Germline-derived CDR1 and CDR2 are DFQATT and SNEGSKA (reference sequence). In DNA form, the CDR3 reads TGCAGTGCTAGAGTAGCAGGGGGCCACCTTAGGATTAATGAAAAACTGTTTTTT. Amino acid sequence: CSARVAGGHLRINEKLFF.

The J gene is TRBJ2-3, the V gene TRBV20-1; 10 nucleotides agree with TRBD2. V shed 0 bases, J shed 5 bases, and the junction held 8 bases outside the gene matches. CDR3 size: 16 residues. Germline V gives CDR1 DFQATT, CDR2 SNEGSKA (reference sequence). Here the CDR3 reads CSARDYTSGVEDTQYF. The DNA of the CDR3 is TGCAGTGCTAGAGATTATACTAGCGGGGTAGAAGATACGCAGTATTTT.

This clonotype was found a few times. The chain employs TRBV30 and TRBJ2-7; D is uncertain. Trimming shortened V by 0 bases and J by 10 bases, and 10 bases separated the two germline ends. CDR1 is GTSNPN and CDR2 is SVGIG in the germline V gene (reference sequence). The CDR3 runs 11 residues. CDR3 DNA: TGTGCCTGGAGTGTATCGGCTTTTCAGTACTTC. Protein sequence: CAWSVSAFQYF.

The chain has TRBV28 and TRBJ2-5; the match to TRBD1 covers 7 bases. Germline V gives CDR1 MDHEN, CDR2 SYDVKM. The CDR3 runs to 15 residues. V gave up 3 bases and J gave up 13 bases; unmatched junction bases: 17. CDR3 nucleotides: TGTGCCAGCAGTTTGCGGAACAGGGGTACCTACGAGCGGTACTTC. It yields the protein CASSLRNRGTYERYF. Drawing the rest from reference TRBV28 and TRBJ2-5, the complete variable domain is DVKVTQSSRYLVKRTGEKVFLECVQDMDHENMFWYRQDPGLGLRLIYFSYDVKMKEKGDIPEGYSVSREKKERFSLILESASTNQTSMYLCASSLRNRGTYERYFGPGTRLLVL.

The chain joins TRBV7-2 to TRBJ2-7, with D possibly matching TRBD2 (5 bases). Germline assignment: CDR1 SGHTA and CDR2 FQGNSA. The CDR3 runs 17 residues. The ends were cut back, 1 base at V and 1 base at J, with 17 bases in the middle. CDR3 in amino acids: CASSLVPGRASSYEQYF. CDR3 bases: TGTGCCAGCAGCTTAGTACCTGGGCGGGCTTCTTCCTACGAGCAGTACTTC.

The CDR3 nucleotides are TGTGCCAGCGCCGCGGGGGGCTTAACTAATGAAAAACTGTTTTTT. Amino acids: CASAAGGLTNEKLFF. This chain connects TRBV7-9 to TRBJ1-4, with D maybe TRBD1 (6 bases). Looked up from germline, CDR1 is SEHNR and CDR2 is FQNEAQ (reference sequence). V shed 8 bases and J shed 1 base, with 14 bases lying between them. This CDR3 region has 15 residues.

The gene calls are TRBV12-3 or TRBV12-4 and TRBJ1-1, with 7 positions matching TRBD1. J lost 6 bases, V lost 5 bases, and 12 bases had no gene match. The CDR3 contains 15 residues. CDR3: CASSLTQGLGSEAFF. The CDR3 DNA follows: TGTGCCAGCAGTCTGACACAGGGGTTAGGATCTGAAGCTTTCTTT.

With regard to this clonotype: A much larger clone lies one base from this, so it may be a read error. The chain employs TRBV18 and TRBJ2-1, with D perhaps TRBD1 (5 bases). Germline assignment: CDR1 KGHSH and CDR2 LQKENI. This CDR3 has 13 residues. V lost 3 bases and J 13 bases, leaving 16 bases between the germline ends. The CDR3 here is CASSPGLRETQFF. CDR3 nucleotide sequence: TGTGCCAGCTCACCGGGGCTAAGAGAGACCCAGTTCTTC.

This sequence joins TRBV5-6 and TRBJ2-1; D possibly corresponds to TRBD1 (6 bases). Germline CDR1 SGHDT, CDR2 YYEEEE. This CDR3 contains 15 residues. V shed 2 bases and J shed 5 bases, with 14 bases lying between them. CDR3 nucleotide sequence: TGTGCCAGCAGCTTTTTCGGGACATTCAACAATGAGCAGTTCTTC. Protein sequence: CASSFFGTFNNEQFF.

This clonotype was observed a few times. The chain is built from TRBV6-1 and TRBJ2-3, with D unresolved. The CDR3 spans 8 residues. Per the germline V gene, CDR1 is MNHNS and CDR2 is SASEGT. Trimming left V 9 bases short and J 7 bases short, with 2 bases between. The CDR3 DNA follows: TGTGCCAGATATACGCAGTATTTT. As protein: CARYTQYF.

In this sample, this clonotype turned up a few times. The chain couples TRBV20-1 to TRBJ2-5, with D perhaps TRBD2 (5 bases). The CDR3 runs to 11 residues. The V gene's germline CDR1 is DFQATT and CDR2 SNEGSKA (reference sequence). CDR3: CSLEGGETQYF. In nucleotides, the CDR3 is TGCAGCCTCGAGGGCGGGGAGACCCAGTACTTC.

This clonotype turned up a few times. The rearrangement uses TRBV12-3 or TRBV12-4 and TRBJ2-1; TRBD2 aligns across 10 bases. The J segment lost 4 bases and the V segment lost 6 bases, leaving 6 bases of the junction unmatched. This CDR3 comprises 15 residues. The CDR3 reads CASSQLAGRYNEQFF. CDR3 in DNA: TGTGCCAGCAGCCAACTAGCGGGGAGATACAATGAGCAGTTCTTC.

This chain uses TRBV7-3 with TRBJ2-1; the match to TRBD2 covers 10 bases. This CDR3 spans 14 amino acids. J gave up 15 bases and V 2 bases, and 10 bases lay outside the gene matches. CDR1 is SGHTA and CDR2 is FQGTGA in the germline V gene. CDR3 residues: CASSLPASGGRVFF. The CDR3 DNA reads TGTGCCAGCAGCTTACCGGCTAGCGGGGGAAGGGTGTTCTTC.

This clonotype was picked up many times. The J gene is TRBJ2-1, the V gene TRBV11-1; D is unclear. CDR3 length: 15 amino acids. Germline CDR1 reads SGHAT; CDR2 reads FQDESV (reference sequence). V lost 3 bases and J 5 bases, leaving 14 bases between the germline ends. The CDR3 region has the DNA TGTGCCAGCAGCTTCGGTGGATCTGGGGACAATGAGCAGTTCTTC. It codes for CASSFGGSGDNEQFF. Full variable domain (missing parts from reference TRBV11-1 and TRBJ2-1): EAEVAQSPRYKITEKSQAVAFWCDPISGHATLYWYRQILGQGPELLVQFQDESVVDDSQLPKDRFSAERLKGVDSTLKIQPAELGDSAMYLCASSFGGSGDNEQFFGPGTRLTVL.

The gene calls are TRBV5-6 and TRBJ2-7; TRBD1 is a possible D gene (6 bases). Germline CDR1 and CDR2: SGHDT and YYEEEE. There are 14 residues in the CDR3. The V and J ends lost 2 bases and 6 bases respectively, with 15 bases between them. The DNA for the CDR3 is TGTGCCAGCAGCTTAAGCCGGGACACAATCGAGCAGTACTTC. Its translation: CASSLSRDTIEQYF.

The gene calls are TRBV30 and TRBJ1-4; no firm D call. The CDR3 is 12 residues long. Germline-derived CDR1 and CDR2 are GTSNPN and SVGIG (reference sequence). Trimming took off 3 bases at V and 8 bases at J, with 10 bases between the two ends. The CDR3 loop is CAWRRLGEKLFF. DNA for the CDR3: TGTGCCTGGAGGCGTCTAGGAGAAAAACTGTTTTTT.

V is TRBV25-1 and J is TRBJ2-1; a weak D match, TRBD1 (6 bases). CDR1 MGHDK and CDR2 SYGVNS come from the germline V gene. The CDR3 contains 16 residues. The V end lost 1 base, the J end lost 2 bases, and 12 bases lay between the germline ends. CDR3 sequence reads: CASSEFAGAPYNEQFF. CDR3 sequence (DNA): TGTGCCAGCAGTGAATTTGCAGGGGCACCCTACAATGAGCAGTTCTTC.